The sample holds a few counts of the clone carrying this T cell receptor (beta chain). These data originate in a study of blood T cell repertoires in COVID-19. In the original processing: Using reference gene primer amplification, nucleated cell counts were estimated. The assay was immunoSEQ multiplex PCR, and TCRdb's table has in-frame clones only and misses some. That table is the source of V, J and clone size, and D and trimming were worked out from the DNA. Of some 510,000 clones in the sample, 85% to 90% were seen once. Trimming shortened V by 4 bases and J by 4 bases, and 2 bases separated the two germline ends. The CDR3 spans 11 residues. The germline CDR1 and CDR2 sequences are SGHAT and FQNNGV. Individuals drawn from 24 US areas were roughly 18 to 100 years old. Participant-given clinical history determined each cohort assignment.

The chain joins TRBV11-2 to TRBJ1-3, with D hard to call. The sequencing input was PBMCs or T cells enriched from blood (not recorded which). The source is a woman aged 40 to 50 who had recovered from COVID-19. In DNA form, the CDR3 reads TGTGCCAGCAGCTCGGGAAACACCATATATTTT. Translation gives CASSSGNTIYF.